A selection of T cell receptor beta chains follows, all from one sample in a study of T cells in Graves' hyperthyroidism and ophthalmopathy. TCRdb re-called the multiplex PCR reads through MiXCR, storing one row per CDR3 protein. The profile shows 500,000 to 600,000 distinct CDR3 sequences, approximately 15% of them singletons. The sample consisted of blood. The receptor set was obtained from a woman aged 18 to 35 with Graves' hyperthyroidism. CDR3s include the opening cysteine and the closing phenylalanine or tryptophan. D genes are given only for firm matches. Clone size is not always given. Where it is, it says once, few, many or a class for expanded clones.

TRBV7-8,TRBJ1-5,many,TRBD1,CASSPLDRAAQPQHF,TGTGCCAGCAGCCCGCTGGACAGGGCGGCACAGCCCCAGCATTTT
TRBV20-1,TRBJ2-7,many,NA,CSAGDEPGHSYEQYF,TGCAGTGCTGGGGACGAACCGGGACACTCTTACGAGCAGTACTTC
TRBV7-9,TRBJ2-2,few,TRBD2,CASSRGPSGPTNTGELFF,TGTGCCAGCAGTCGAGGCCCTAGCGGGCCCACGAACACCGGGGAGCTGTTTTTT
TRBV5-1,TRBJ2-7,few,NA,CASSLALRIYEQYF,TGCGCCAGCAGCTTGGCCTTACGTATCTACGAGCAGTACTTC
TRBV6-1,TRBJ2-1,few,TRBD1,CASSDWDRVDNEQFF,TGTGCCAGCAGTGATTGGGACAGGGTGGACAATGAGCAGTTCTTC
TRBV9,TRBJ1-2,NA,NA,CASSVGQMSYGYTF,TGTGCCAGCAGCGTAGGACAGATGAGCTATGGCTACACCTTC
TRBV9,TRBJ1-1,NA,NA,CASSENPGGATEAFF,TGTGCCAGCAGCGAGAACCCAGGAGGGGCTACTGAAGCTTTCTTT
TRBV12-3/TRBV12-4,TRBJ2-1,many,NA,CASSSQPEQFF,TGTGCCAGCAGTTCCCAACCGGAGCAGTTCTTC
TRBV9,TRBJ1-2,NA,TRBD1,CASGTPVGTGNYGYTF,TGTGCCAGCGGCACCCCCGTGGGGACAGGGAACTATGGCTACACCTTC
TRBV27,TRBJ2-7,many,NA,CASSLLSSYSYEQYF,TGTGCCAGCAGTCTCCTTTCCAGTTACTCCTACGAGCAGTACTTC
TRBV27,TRBJ2-7,few,NA,CASSLSGGEQYF,TGTGCCAGCAGTTTATCTGGTGGGGAGCAGTACTTC
TRBV12-3/TRBV12-4,TRBJ1-5,NA,TRBD1,CASSLTTGSQPQHF,TGTGCCAGCAGTTTAACGACAGGGAGTCAGCCCCAGCATTTT
TRBV20-1,TRBJ2-7,NA,TRBD2,CSASRVAGVHEQYF,TGCAGTGCTTCACGGGTAGCGGGAGTCCACGAGCAGTACTTC
TRBV13,TRBJ2-1,many,NA,CASSTWTALGAYNEQFF,TGTGCCAGCAGCACTTGGACAGCCTTAGGGGCCTACAATGAGCAGTTCTTC
TRBV11-2,TRBJ2-1,many,NA,CASSSQGYEQFF,TGTGCCAGCAGCTCACAGGGTTATGAGCAGTTCTTC
TRBV2,TRBJ1-2,many,NA,CASTHRGANYGYTF,TGTGCCAGCACCCATCGGGGAGCTAACTATGGCTACACCTTC
TRBV3-1,TRBJ2-3,few,TRBD1,CASSHGQGSVQYF,TGTGCCAGCAGCCACGGACAGGGCTCGGTGCAGTATTTT
TRBV3-1,TRBJ2-1,few,NA,CASSLVRGNEQFF,TGTGCCAGCAGCCTTGTCAGGGGCAATGAGCAGTTCTTC
TRBV27,TRBJ1-4,NA,NA,CASSQRRGGNEKLFF,TGTGCCAGCAGTCAAAGGAGGGGCGGTAATGAAAAACTGTTTTTT
TRBV28,TRBJ2-3,once,TRBD2,CASSPLAGGPGTQYF,TGTGCCAGCAGCCCCCTAGCGGGGGGGCCTGGTACGCAGTATTTT
TRBV6-1,TRBJ2-7,NA,NA,CASRRDKSYEQYF,TGTGCCAGCAGACGGGACAAATCCTACGAGCAGTACTTC
TRBV19,TRBJ1-1,NA,NA,CASSIGIRPNAEAFF,TGTGCCAGTAGTATCGGGATCAGGCCGAACGCTGAAGCTTTCTTT
TRBV10-3,TRBJ2-2,few,TRBD1,CAIRGQSANTGELFF,TGTGCCATCAGGGGACAGTCCGCGAACACCGGGGAGCTGTTTTTT
TRBV5-8,TRBJ1-5,many,NA,CASSLEPYVLGGTQPQHF,TGTGCCAGCAGCTTGGAACCGTACGTACTAGGCGGGACTCAGCCCCAGCATTTT
TRBV30,TRBJ2-5,NA,TRBD2,CAWSGTSGTQYF,TGTGCCTGGAGTGGGACTAGTGGAACCCAGTACTTC
TRBV5-1,TRBJ1-1,NA,NA,CASSLEVTNTEAFF,TGCGCCAGCAGCTTGGAGGTTACGAACACTGAAGCTTTCTTT
TRBV20-1,TRBJ2-5,many,NA,CSFSLGREETQYF,TGCAGTTTTTCCCTCGGACGCGAAGAGACCCAGTACTTC
TRBV28,TRBJ1-2,NA,NA,CASSPDGIDYGYTF,TGTGCCAGCAGTCCTGACGGTATTGACTATGGCTACACCTTC
TRBV6-1,TRBJ2-1,NA,NA,CASSPPLTHNEQFF,TGTGCCAGCAGCCCCCCTCTTACCCACAATGAGCAGTTCTTC
TRBV28,TRBJ1-2,many,NA,CASSVAPYGYTF,TGTGCCAGCAGTGTAGCCCCTTATGGCTACACCTTC
TRBV19,TRBJ1-2,NA,NA,CARPNRQSYGYTF,TGTGCCAGACCCAACCGACAGTCCTATGGCTACACCTTC
TRBV20-1,TRBJ2-1,few,NA,CSARDPRANEQFF,TGCAGTGCTAGAGATCCTAGGGCCAATGAGCAGTTCTTC
TRBV15,TRBJ2-5,many,NA,CATSRDRGRGSETQYF,TGTGCCACCAGCAGAGACCGGGGCAGGGGTAGTGAGACCCAGTACTTC
TRBV6-2/TRBV6-3,TRBJ2-2,many,TRBD2,CASRGKAGVDFTGELFF,TGTGCCAGCAGGGGTAAAGCGGGGGTGGATTTCACCGGGGAGCTGTTTTTT